This TCR beta chain was documented in a study of shared clonotypes between healthy human individuals. In germline, CDR1 is SGHNT, CDR2 YYREEE (reference sequence). The V segment lost 0 bases and the J segment 5 bases; nucleotides outside the gene matches: 11. This CDR3 contains 17 residues. Sequencing used immunoSEQ multiplex PCR; TCRdb keeps in-frame clones, though not all of them. The table has 2 million to 2.5 million clones, approximately 94% seen once; the top ten hold roughly 0.13%. All the donors were Caucasian adults who lived in Nashville, Tennessee. Splitting the CD4+ cells yielded a CD45RA+ naive subset and a CD45RA-negative memory subset. In its sample, this clone was seen once. As yet, its antigen is unknown. Overall study findings and caveats: The authors sampled blood alone, and tissue repertoires likely differ.

The sequence derives from a young man in good health. Input material: naive CD4+ T cells sorted from blood. Subset given: CD45RA+ positively selected. The chain combines TRBV5-4 with TRBJ2-5; 9 nucleotides align to TRBD1. DNA for the CDR3: TGTGCCAGCAGCTTGGACCTGACAGGGGGAGGTCGGGAGACCCAGTACTTC. It yields the protein CASSLDLTGGGRETQYF. Variable domain in full (rest from reference TRBV5-4 and TRBJ2-5): ETGVTQSPTHLIKTRGQQVTLRCSSQSGHNTVSWYQQALGQGPQFIFQYYREEENGRGNFPPRFSGLQFPNYSSELNVNALELDDSALYLCASSLDLTGGGRETQYFGPGTRLLVL.